This entry is about one T cell receptor beta chain. This clonotype was counted only a few times. Its antigen remains unidentified. The sample holds no much larger clone one base away, and base qualities are not on file. Spanning cysteine to phenylalanine, the CDR3 consists of 15 amino acids. The kept DNA is CDR3 alone, 45 bases in frame from the first base. V is shortened by 1 base, J by 5 bases, and the region joining them spans 9 bases. Based on the germline V gene, the CDR1 and CDR2 sequences are SGHTA and FQGNSA. These data originate in a study of blood T cells in healthy people across ages (dated by TCRdb to the mid-2010s). Regarding the study in general: Template switching captured roughly one uniquely barcoded TCR beta cDNA molecule per two T cells in model experiments. Four age groups were formed from the donors: young (average 16 years), middle-aged (approximately 39), aged (roughly 59) and long-lived (roughly 88). To avoid experimental bias, donors of different ages were spread randomly across the sequencing lanes. Age-related changes in TCR beta repertoire diversity were measured in the study by deep sequencing normalized with unique cDNA molecular identifiers. Using the same blood draw, the study looked at two additional independent replicas of 1 million unique cDNA reads for two donors, one aged 18 to 29 and the other aged 80 or older. Overall study results and their limits: Bulk unsorted PBMC profiling prevented conclusive comparison of naive and antigen-experienced compartments. Donor CMV infection status was unknown, potentially confounding age-related changes in expanded clonotypes. Estimates of total diversity based on one million sequenced T cells were regarded as lower bounds and as underestimates. The long-lived group showed more naive CD4+ T cells, fewer expanded clones and increased TCR diversity than the aged group, suggesting age selection. As age increased, observed TCR beta diversity per million T cells dropped in a roughly linear way, and a significant reduction was already evident by age about 40. A strong correlation was found between observed TCR beta diversity and the percentage of naive T cells measured by flow cytometry.

Library generation was performed with 5' RACE. The sequencer listed for this sample is Illumina HiSeq 2500. A second PCR of about 7 to 12 cycles was performed with a sample-barcoded 5' primer and a J-beta primer mix. A template-switch 5' adaptor carrying 12 random nucleotides introduced a unique molecular identifier onto each TCR beta cDNA molecule. Each sample yielded at least 3 million CDR3-containing paired-end reads. First-strand cDNA synthesis was performed from all RNA using the Mint cDNA synthesis kit, with priming by a TRBC-specific oligonucleotide. All cDNA was treated with uracil-DNA glycosylase and then went through a first 18-cycle PCR with the universal primers M1SS and BC2_uni_R. Per the original workflow: Normalization of each sample was performed by random selection of 1 million high-quality reads, each carrying a distinct molecular identifier. Instead of being binned into consensus sequences, reads with shared molecular identifiers were discarded. MiTCR, set to a Q25 quality threshold and the strictest error-elimination algorithm, was used for CDR3 identification, clonotype clustering and error correction. A nonparametric unseen species model with Euler transformation was used to estimate a lower bound on total TCR beta diversity. Through fastp at Q25 and MiXCR, TCRdb rebuilt clones from the public reads, retaining in-frame beta chains. CDR3 protein duplicates are merged, each entry listing the most common genes and DNA. What appears here as the V and J calls and clone size reflects TCRdb's work, not the paper's. This sample gives fewer than 750,000 distinct CDR3 sequences in total; around half of them show up just once. Of the sample, about 22% falls within the top ten clones.

The 39 donors, aged about 6 to 90 years, were systemically healthy Caucasian individuals from Russia. About 9.6 milliliters of peripheral blood were collected from each donor into EDTA-treated Vacutainer tubes. PBMCs were isolated by Ficoll-Paque density-gradient centrifugation, with at least 6.5 million obtained per sample. Trizol reagent was used to extract total RNA from the PBMCs, yielding at least 5.5 micrograms per sample. The percentages of naive CD45RAhigh/CD27high T cells were determined by flow cytometry on a PBMC aliquot from every donor. The source material was blood. The receptor's source is a man older than 75 in good health. The chain was built from TRBV7-2 and TRBJ1-6; the D gene remains uncertain. Here is the DNA: TGTGCCAGCAGCTTAGGTCCCAGAGATAATTCACCCCTCCACTTT. Its protein product is CASSLGPRDNSPLHF.